These T cell receptor beta chains were read from a single sample in a study of shared clonotypes between healthy human individuals. Sequencing was performed with immunoSEQ multiplex PCR; in TCRdb, only in-frame clones are kept and a portion is missing. This sample has 2 million or so clones, with about 95% found just once. The sample comprised naive CD8+ T cells sorted from blood. The source is a man younger than 35 in good health. Both conserved end residues are part of each CDR3. Fields, in order: D gene, J gene, V gene, clone size, CDR3 protein, CDR3 DNA. D genes are given only for firm matches. Clone sizes are given selectively: once, few, many, or a class where the clone is expanded.

D: TRBD1
J: TRBJ2-2
V: TRBV4-1
size: -
CDR3: CASSSSRQTGRAGELFF
DNA: TGCGCCAGCAGTAGTAGTCGGCAGACAGGGCGCGCCGGGGAGCTGTTTTTT

D: TRBD1
J: TRBJ1-5
V: TRBV28
size: -
CDR3: CASRGQGTRQPQHF
DNA: TGTGCCAGCAGAGGACAGGGTACTCGACAGCCCCAGCATTTT

D: TRBD2
J: TRBJ2-5
V: TRBV6-5
size: -
CDR3: CASSYLGGKEPQYF
DNA: TGTGCCAGCAGTTACCTGGGGGGGAAAGAGCCCCAGTACTTC

D: -
J: TRBJ2-7
V: TRBV11-3
size: -
CDR3: CASSPGVGYEQYF
DNA: TGTGCCAGCAGCCCAGGTGTGGGCTACGAGCAGTACTTC

D: TRBD2
J: TRBJ2-1
V: TRBV2
size: -
CDR3: CASSEPLAGLYNEQFF
DNA: TGTGCCAGCAGTGAACCACTAGCGGGATTATACAATGAGCAGTTCTTC

D: TRBD2
J: TRBJ2-7
V: TRBV23-1
size: once
CDR3: CASSQAPGEREGSYEQYF
DNA: TGCGCCAGCAGTCAAGCACCAGGCGAGCGGGAAGGCTCCTACGAGCAGTACTTC

D: -
J: TRBJ2-7
V: TRBV6-5
size: -
CDR3: CASSPPGQSYEQYF
DNA: TGTGCCAGCAGCCCCCCCGGACAGTCCTACGAGCAGTACTTC

D: -
J: TRBJ1-1
V: TRBV4-2
size: -
CDR3: CASSQDPLLGEAFF
DNA: TGTGCCAGCAGCCAAGATCCCCTGTTGGGTGAAGCTTTCTTT

D: TRBD1
J: TRBJ1-2
V: TRBV2
size: -
CDR3: CASSDQGAGYGYTF
DNA: TGTGCCAGCAGTGATCAGGGGGCGGGCTATGGCTACACCTTC

D: TRBD1
J: TRBJ1-1
V: TRBV25-1
size: -
CDR3: CASSKKIGTELNTEAFF
DNA: TGTGCCAGCAGTAAAAAAATAGGGACAGAATTGAACACTGAAGCTTTCTTT

D: TRBD1
J: TRBJ2-1
V: TRBV30
size: -
CDR3: CAWSDETGGNEQFF
DNA: TGTGCCTGGAGTGATGAAACAGGGGGCAATGAGCAGTTCTTC

D: -
J: TRBJ1-1
V: TRBV6-5
size: once
CDR3: CASSLGWGAQTEAFF
DNA: TGTGCCAGCAGTTTGGGATGGGGGGCACAGACTGAAGCTTTCTTT

D: TRBD1
J: TRBJ1-4
V: TRBV27
size: -
CDR3: CASSYGTGGGELFF
DNA: TGTGCCAGCAGCTACGGGACAGGGGGCGGGGAACTGTTTTTT